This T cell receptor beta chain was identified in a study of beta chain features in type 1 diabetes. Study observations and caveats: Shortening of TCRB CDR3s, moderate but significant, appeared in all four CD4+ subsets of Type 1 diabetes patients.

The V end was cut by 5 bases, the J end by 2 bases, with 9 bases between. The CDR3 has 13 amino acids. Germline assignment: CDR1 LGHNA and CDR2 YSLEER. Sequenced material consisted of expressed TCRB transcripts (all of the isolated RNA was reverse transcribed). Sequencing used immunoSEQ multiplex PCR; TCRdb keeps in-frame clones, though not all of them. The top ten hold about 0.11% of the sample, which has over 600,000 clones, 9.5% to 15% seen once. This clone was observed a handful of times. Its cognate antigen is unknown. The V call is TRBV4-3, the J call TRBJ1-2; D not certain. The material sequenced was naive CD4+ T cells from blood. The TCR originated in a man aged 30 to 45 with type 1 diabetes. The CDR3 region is CASSNPENYGYTF. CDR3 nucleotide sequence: TGCGCCAGCAGCAACCCAGAGAACTATGGCTACACCTTC.